This TCR beta chain came from a study of T-cell reconstitution after alpha-beta-depleted transplantation in children. Whole-study results and caveats: It was newly produced T cells that mostly accounted for T-cell counts and diversity one year after transplant.

Turning to this clonotype: What it binds is unknown.

The authors prepared the TCRbeta library with unique molecular identifiers. TCRdb processed the PCR reads anew with MiXCR; each CDR3 protein has one entry. This sample has a few hundred thousand distinct CDR3 sequences; 13% occur once, and the top ten carry roughly 2.3%. This CDR3 has 14 amino acids. Trimming left V 5 bases short and J 3 bases short, with 14 bases between. Germline assignment: CDR1 MDHEN and CDR2 SYDVKM. The receptor comes from a male patient under 18 who had a stem cell transplant for acute myeloid leukemia, so the T cells may come from the graft donor. This specimen consisted of PBMCs, mostly from graft donor cells, obtained 360 days after TCRalphabeta/CD19-depleted stem cell transplant. V usage is TRBV28 and J usage is TRBJ2-7, with D uncertain. This chain's CDR3 is CASSPQRRSYEQYF. DNA for the CDR3: TGTGCCAGCAGTCCCCAAAGACGCAGCTACGAGCAGTACTTC.